This T cell receptor (beta chain) was profiled in a study of T cell clonality in common variable immunodeficiency. Whole-study results and caveats: Reportedly, TCR beta sequences from common variable immunodeficiency showed fewer deletions and N-nucleotide insertions.

Sequenced by immunoSEQ multiplex PCR; TCRdb stores in-frame clones only, minus some. Listed here are roughly 32,000 clones without any singletons, the top ten holding approximately 30%. The V end lost 6 bases, the J end lost 5 bases, and 14 bases lay between the germline ends. This CDR3 contains 13 residues. The germline V gene encodes CDR1 LNHDA and CDR2 SQIVND (reference sequence). This clone was seen a handful of times. Antigen: not known. The CDR3 end is not reached by the read, which stops 3 residues before it; the germline J gene fills it in. Patients had low serum IgG, IgA and/or IgM and specific antibody deficiency.

The J gene is TRBJ2-7, the V gene TRBV19, with D tentatively TRBD1 (6 bases). The sequence was obtained from a human donor with common variable immunodeficiency. The sequenced sample consisted of peripheral blood mononuclear cells. CDR3 in amino acids: CASRMGHLDEQYF. The CDR3 DNA, read in part, is TGTGCCAGTAGGATGGGACACCTGGACGAG.